This T cell receptor beta chain came from a study of shared clonotypes between healthy human individuals. General study points: Some naive CD4 clonotypes, about 5.5%, turned up in common across four donors.

A remark on this clone: The antigen remains unidentified.

Here immunoSEQ multiplex PCR was the method, and the copy in TCRdb shows in-frame clones only, minus some. The sample has some 2.1 million clones; roughly 96% are singletons. CDR1 and CDR2 from the germline V gene are WSHSY and SAAADI. The V end lost 3 bases, the J end lost 10 bases, and 16 bases lay between the germline ends. This CDR3 comprises 14 residues. Sequencing was done on a sample of naive CD4+ T cells sorted from blood. As to subset: CD45RA+ positively selected. The chain links TRBV10-2 to TRBJ2-1, with D unclear. The clonotype originates from a man younger than 35 in good health. CDR3 sequence: CASSEISRAREQFF. CDR3 nucleotides: TGCGCCAGCAGTGAAATTTCAAGGGCGCGGGAGCAGTTCTTC.